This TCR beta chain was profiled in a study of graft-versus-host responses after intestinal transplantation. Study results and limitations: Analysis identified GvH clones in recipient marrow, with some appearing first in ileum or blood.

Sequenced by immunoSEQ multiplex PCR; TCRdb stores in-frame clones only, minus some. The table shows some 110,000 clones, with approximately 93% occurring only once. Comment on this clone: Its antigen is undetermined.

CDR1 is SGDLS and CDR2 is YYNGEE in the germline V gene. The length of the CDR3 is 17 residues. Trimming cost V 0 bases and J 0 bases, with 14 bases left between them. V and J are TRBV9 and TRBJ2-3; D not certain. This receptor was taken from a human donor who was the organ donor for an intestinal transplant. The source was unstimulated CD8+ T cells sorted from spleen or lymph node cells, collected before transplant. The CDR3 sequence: CASSVVLVGSSTDTQYF. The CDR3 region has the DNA TGTGCCAGCAGCGTAGTCCTAGTGGGGTCTAGCACAGATACGCAGTATTTT.